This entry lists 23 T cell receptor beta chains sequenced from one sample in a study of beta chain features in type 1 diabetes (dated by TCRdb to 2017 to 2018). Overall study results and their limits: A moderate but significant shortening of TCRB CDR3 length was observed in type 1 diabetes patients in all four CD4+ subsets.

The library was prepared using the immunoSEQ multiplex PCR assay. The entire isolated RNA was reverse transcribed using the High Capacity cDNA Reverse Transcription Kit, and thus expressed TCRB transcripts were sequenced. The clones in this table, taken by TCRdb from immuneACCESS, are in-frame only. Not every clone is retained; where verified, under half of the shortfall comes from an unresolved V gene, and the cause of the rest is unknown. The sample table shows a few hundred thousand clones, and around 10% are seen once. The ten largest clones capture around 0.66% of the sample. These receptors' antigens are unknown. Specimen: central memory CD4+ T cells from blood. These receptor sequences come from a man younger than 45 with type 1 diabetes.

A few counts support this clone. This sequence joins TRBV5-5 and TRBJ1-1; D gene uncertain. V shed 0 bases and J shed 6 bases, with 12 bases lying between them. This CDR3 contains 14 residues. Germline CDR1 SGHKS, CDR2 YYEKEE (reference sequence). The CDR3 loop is CASSLVANGAEAFF. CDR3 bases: TGTGCCAGCAGCTTGGTGGCCAACGGCGCTGAAGCTTTCTTT.

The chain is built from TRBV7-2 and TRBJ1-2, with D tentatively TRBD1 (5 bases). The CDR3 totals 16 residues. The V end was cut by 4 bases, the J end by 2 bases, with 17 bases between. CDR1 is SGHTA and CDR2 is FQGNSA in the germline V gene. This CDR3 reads CASSSKGLPGNYGYTF. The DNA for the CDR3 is TGTGCCAGCAGCTCCAAGGGACTGCCGGGAAACTATGGCTACACCTTC. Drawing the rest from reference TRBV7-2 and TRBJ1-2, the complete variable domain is GAGVSQSPSNKVTEKGKDVELRCDPISGHTALYWYRQSLGQGLEFLIYFQGNSAPDKSGLPSDRFSAERTGGSVSTLTIQRTQQEDSAVYLCASSSKGLPGNYGYTFGSGTRLTVV.

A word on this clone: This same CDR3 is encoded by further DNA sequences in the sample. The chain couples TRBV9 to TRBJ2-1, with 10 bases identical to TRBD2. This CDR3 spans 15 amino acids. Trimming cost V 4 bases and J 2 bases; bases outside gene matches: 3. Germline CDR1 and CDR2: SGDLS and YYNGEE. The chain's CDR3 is CASSRTSGTYNEQFF. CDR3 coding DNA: TGTGCCAGCAGCCGCACTAGCGGGACCTACAATGAGCAGTTCTTC.

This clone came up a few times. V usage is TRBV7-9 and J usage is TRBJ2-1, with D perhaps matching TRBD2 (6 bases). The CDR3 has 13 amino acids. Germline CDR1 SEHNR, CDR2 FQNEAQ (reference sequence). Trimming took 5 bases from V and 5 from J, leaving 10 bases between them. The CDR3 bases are TGTGCCAGCAGCGGAGGGCAGGACAATGAGCAGTTCTTC. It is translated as CASSGGQDNEQFF. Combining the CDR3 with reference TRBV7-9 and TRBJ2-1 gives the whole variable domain DTGVSQNPRHKITKRGQNVTFRCDPISEHNRLYWYRQTLGQGPEFLTYFQNEAQLEKSRLLSDRFSAERPKGSFSTLEIQRTEQGDSAMYLCASSGGQDNEQFFGPGTRLTVL.

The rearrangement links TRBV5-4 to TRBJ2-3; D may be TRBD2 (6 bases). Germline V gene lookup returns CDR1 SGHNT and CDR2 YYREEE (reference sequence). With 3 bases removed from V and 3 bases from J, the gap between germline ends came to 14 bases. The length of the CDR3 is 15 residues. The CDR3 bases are TGTGCCAGCAGCTCCGGGACTTACGAGACAGATACGCAGTATTTT. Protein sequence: CASSSGTYETDTQYF.

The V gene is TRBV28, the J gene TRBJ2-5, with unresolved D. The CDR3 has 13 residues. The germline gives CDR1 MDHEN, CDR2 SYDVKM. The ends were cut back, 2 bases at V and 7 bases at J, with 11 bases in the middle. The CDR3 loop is CASSLIGPGTQYF. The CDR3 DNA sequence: TGTGCCAGCAGTTTAATCGGCCCAGGGACCCAGTACTTC.

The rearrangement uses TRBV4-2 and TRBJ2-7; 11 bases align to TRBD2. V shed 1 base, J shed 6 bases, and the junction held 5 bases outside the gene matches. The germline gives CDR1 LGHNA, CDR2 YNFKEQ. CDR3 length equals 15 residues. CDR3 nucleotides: TGTGCCAGCAGCCAAGCTCATCTAGCGGGAGGCGAGCAGTACTTC. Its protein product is CASSQAHLAGGEQYF.

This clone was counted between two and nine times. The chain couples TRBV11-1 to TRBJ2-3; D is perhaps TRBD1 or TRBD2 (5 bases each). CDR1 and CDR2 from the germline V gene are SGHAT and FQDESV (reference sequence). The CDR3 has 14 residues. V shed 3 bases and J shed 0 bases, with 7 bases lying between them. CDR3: CASSFGGSTDTQYF. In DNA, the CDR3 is TGTGCCAGCAGCTTTGGGGGTAGCACAGATACGCAGTATTTT.

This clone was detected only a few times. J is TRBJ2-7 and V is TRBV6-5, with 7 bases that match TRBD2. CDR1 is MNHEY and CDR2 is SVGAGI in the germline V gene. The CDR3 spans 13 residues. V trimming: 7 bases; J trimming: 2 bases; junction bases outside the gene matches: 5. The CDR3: CASIGRRPYEQYF. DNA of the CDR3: TGTGCCAGCATCGGGAGGCGTCCCTACGAGCAGTACTTC.

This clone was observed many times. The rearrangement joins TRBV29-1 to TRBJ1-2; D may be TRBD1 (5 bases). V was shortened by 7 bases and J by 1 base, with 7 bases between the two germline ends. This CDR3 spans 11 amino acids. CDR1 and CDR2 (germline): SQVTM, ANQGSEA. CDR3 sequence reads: CSETDNYGYTF. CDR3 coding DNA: TGCAGCGAGACAGATAACTATGGCTACACCTTC. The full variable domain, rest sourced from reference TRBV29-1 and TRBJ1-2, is SAVISQKPSRDICQRGTSLTIQCQVDSQVTMMFWYRQQPGQSLTLIATANQGSEATYESGFVIDKFPISRPNLTFSTLTVSNMSPEDSSIYLCSETDNYGYTFGSGTRLTVV.

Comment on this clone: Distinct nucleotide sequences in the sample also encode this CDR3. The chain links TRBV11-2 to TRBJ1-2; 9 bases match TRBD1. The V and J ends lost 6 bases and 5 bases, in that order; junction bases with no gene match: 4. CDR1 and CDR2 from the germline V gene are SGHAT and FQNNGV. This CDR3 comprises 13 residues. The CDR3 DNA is TGTGCCAGCAGTCAGGGACAGGGATATGGCTACACCTTC. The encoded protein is CASSQGQGYGYTF.

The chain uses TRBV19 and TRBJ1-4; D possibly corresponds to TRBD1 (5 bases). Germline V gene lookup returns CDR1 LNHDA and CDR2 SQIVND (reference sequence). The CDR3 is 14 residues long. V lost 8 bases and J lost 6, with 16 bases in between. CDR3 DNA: TGTGCCAGTTTGGATCCGGCGGGGGATGAAAAACTGTTTTTT. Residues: CASLDPAGDEKLFF.

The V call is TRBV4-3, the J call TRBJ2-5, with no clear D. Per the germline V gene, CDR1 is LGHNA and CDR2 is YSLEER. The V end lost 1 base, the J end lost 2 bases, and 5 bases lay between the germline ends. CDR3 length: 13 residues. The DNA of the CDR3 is TGCGCCAGCAGCCAAGGGGGACAAGAGACCCAGTACTTC. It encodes CASSQGGQETQYF.

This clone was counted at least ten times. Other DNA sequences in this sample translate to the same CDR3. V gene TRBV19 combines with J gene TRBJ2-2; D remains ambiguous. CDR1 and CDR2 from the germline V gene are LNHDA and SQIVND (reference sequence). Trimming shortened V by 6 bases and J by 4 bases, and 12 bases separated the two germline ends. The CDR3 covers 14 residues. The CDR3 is CASRHLVRTGELFF. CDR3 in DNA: TGTGCCAGTAGACATCTCGTTCGCACCGGGGAGCTGTTTTTT.

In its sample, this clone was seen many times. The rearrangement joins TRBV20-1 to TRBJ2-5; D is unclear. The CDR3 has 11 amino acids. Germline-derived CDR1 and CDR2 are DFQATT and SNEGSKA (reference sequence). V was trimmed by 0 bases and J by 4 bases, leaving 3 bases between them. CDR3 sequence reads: CSARDIETQYF. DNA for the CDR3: TGCAGTGCTAGAGATATAGAGACCCAGTACTTC.

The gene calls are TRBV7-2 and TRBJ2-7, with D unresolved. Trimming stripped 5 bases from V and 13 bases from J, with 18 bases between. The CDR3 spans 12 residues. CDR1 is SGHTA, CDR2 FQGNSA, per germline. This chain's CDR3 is CASSPDQSTLYF. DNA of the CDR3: TGTGCCAGCAGCCCGGACCAATCTACGCTATACTTC.

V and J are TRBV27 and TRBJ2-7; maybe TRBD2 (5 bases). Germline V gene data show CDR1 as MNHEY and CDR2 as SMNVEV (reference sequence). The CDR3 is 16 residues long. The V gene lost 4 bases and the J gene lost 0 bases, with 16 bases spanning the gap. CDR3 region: CASSSNWRGGSYEQYF. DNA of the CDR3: TGTGCCAGCAGTTCCAATTGGAGAGGAGGCTCCTACGAGCAGTACTTC.

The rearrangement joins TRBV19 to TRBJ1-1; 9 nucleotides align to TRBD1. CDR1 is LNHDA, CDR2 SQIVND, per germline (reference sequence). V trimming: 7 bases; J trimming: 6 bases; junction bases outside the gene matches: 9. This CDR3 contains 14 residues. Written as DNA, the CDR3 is TGTGCCAGTACCGCGTTACAGGGGGCTCCTGAAGCTTTCTTT. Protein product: CASTALQGAPEAFF.

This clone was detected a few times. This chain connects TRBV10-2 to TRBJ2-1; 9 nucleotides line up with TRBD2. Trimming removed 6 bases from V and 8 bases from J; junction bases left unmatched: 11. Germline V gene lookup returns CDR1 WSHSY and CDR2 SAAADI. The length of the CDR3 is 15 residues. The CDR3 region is CASSPGASGADEQFF. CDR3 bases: TGCGCCAGCAGCCCCGGGGCTAGCGGGGCGGATGAGCAGTTCTTC.

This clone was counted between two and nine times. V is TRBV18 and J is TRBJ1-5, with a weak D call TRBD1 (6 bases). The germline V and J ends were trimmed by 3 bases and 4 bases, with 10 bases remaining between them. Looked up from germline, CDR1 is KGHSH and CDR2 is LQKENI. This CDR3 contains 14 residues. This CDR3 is CASSPSDRNQPQHF. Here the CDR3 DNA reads TGTGCCAGCTCACCTTCGGACAGAAATCAGCCCCAGCATTTT.

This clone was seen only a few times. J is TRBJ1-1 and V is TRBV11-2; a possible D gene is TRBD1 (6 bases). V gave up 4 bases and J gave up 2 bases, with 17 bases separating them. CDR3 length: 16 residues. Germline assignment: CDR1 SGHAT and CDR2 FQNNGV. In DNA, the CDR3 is TGTGCCAGCAGCTCCACTTCGACAGGCTACAACACTGAAGCTTTCTTT. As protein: CASSSTSTGYNTEAFF.

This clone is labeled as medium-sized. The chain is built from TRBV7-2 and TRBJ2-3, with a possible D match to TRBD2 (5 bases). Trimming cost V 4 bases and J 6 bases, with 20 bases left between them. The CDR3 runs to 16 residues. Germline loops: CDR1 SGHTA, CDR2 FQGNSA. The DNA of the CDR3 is TGTGCCAGCAGCTCCTCTCCCCCGGGGATGTGGGATACGCAGTATTTT. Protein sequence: CASSSSPPGMWDTQYF.

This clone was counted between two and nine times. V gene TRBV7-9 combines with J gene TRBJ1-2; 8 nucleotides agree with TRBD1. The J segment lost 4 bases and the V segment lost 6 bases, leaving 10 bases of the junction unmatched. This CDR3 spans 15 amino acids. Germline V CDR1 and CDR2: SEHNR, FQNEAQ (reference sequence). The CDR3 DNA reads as TGTGCCAGCAGTCTCCGTACAGGGGGTGGCTATGGCTACACCTTC. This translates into CASSLRTGGGYGYTF.